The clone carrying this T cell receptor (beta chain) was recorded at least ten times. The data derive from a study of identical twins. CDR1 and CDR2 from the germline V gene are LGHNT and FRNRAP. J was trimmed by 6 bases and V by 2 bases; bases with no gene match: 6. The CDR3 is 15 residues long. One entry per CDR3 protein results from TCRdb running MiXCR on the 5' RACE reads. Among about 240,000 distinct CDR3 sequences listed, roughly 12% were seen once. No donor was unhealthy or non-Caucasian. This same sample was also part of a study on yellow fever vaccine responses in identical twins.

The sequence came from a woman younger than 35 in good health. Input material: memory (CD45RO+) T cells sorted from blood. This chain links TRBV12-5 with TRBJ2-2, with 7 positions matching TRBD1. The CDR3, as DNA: TGTGCTAGTGGTTTGTTCCACGGACAGGCCGGGGAGCTGTTTTTT. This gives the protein CASGLFHGQAGELFF.